What follows is one TCR beta chain and its context. Its antigen is not known. This sample was included in a study of identical twins. Notes on the study in general: Findings came from cross-sectional statistics, without long-term follow-up of donors.

TCRdb reprocessed the 5' RACE reads via MiXCR and lists one record per CDR3 protein. The table records about 1.7 million distinct CDR3 sequences, about 30% of them present only once. This CDR3 region has 13 residues. Trimming pared 4 bases from V and 1 base from J, leaving 8 bases between. CDR1 SGHRS and CDR2 YFSETQ come from the germline V gene. This chain joins TRBV5-1 and TRBJ2-5, with no clear D. Sequencing used cord blood. The TCR originated in a newborn girl in good health. For the CDR3, the DNA is TGCGCCAGCAGCCACGGAAGCCAAGAGACCCAGTACTTC. Protein sequence: CASSHGSQETQYF.